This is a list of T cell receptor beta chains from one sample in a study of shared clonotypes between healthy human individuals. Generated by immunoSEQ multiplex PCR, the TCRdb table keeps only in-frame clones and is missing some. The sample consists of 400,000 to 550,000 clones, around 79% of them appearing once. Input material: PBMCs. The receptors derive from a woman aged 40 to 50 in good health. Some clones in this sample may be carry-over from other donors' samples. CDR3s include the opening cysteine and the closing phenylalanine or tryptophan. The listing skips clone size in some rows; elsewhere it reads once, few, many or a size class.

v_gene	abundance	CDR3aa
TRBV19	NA	CASQRAGELFF
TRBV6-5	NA	CASSYSGTGGTEAFF
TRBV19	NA	CASSIGRSYEQYF
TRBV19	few	CASNGGLPEGYTF
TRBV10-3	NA	CAIAEGQGDGYTF
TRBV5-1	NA	CASSFTRQETQYF
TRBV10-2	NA	CASSGVAGTDTQYF
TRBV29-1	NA	CSVETGGFTEAFF
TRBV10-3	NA	CAISQTGADQPQHF
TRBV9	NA	CASSTGGNQPQHF
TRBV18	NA	CASSPTAYEQYF
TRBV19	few	CASSRQGLQPQHF
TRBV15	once	CATSRDGQGGTQYF
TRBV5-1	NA	CASSPRTSGERKETQYF
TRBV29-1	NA	CSVEEAGKHIF
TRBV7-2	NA	CASSAWTGSSGNTIYF
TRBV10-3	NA	CAISERLSAHNEQFF
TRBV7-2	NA	CASSLFGSVGAEQYF
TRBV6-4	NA	CASSSQGAGTEAFF
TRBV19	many	CASSITPGGEQYF
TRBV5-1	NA	CASSLRGLNSPLHF
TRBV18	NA	CASSPRLVSSYNEQFF
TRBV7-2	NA	CASSLDGQPYEQYF
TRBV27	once	CASSLWQGAYEQYF
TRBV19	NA	CASSVGFFPAFF
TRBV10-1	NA	CASSELAGSPDEQYF
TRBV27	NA	CASSPRHTGVRGYTF
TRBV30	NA	CAWSDQGDSPLHF
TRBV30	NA	CAWSVSAGAPVEYF
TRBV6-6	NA	CASSLAREQYF